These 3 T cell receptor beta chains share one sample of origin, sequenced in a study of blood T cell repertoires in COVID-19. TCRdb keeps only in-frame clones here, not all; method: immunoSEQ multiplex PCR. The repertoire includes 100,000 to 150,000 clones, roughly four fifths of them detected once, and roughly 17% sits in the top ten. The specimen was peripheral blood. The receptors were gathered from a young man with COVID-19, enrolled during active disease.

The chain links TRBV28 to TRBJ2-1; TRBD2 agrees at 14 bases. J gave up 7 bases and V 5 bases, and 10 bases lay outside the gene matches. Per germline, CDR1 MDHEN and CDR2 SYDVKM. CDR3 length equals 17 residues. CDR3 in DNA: TGTGCCAGCAGTCCACCCTCCGGGACTAGCGGGAGAAATGAGCAGTTCTTC. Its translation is CASSPPSGTSGRNEQFF.

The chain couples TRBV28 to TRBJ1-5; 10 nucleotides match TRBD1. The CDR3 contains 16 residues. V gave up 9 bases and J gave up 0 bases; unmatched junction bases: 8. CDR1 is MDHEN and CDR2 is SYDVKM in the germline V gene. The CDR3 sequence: CASGTGALYSNQPQHF. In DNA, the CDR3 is TGTGCCAGTGGGACAGGGGCCCTTTATAGCAATCAGCCCCAGCATTTT.

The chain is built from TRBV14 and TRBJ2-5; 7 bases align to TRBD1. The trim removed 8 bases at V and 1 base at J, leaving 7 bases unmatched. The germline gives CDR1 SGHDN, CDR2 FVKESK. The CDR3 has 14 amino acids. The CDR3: CASAKQGPQETQYF. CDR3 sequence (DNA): TGTGCCAGCGCCAAACAGGGGCCCCAAGAGACCCAGTACTTC.